One and the same sample provided the 22 T cell receptor beta chains below, sequenced in a study of beta chain features in type 1 diabetes. General study findings and limits: Moderate but significant shortening of TCRB CDR3s was recorded in all four CD4+ subsets from Type 1 diabetes patients.

All of the isolated RNA was reverse transcribed, so expressed TCRB transcripts were sequenced. The repertoire was sequenced with immunoSEQ multiplex PCR; TCRdb's copy has only in-frame clones and lacks some. The sample records approximately 41,000 clones, roughly 70% being singletons. For these receptors, no antigen is known. Specimen: Tregs from blood. The receptors here all came from a man in his thirties or forties with type 1 diabetes. Some clones in this sample may be carry-over from other donors' samples.

The chain is built from TRBV10-3 and TRBJ1-1; D gene ambiguous. Trimming removed 5 bases at V and 1 base at J, with 8 bases between. Looked up from germline, CDR1 is ENHRY and CDR2 is SYGVKD. CDR3 length: 13 residues. CDR3 DNA: TGTGCCATCAGTTCATCCCCGAACACTGAAGCTTTCTTT. This gives the protein CAISSSPNTEAFF.

The gene calls are TRBV5-4 and TRBJ2-3; 15 bases align to TRBD2. This CDR3 is 18 amino acids long. V dropped 4 bases and J dropped 0; count of bases not matched to a gene: 6. Germline V gene sequence: CDR1 SGHNT, CDR2 YYREEE (reference sequence). The CDR3 sequence is CASSLGLAGGVSTDTQYF. Written as DNA, the CDR3 is TGTGCCAGCAGCCTGGGACTAGCGGGGGGTGTCAGCACAGATACGCAGTATTTT.

This clone occurred a few times. The CDR3 sequence is CSVEDPLDTQYF. In nucleotides, the CDR3 is TGCAGCGTTGAAGACCCCTTGGATACGCAGTATTTT. The J gene is TRBJ2-3, the V gene TRBV29-1; the D is unclear. Germline assignment: CDR1 SQVTM and CDR2 ANQGSEA. The CDR3 length is 12 residues. V lost 0 bases, J lost 6 bases, and 7 bases lay in between.

This clone showed up just once. The chain is built from TRBV11-2 and TRBJ2-1, with TRBD2 matching over 7 bases. V shed 0 bases, J shed 3 bases, and the junction held 8 bases outside the gene matches. This CDR3 contains 17 residues. Germline V lookup: CDR1 SGHAT, CDR2 FQNNGV. CDR3 DNA: TGTGCCAGCAGCTTAGATGGAAGAGCGGGGCACTACAATGAGCAGTTCTTC. The encoded protein is CASSLDGRAGHYNEQFF.

The chain combines TRBV5-5 with TRBJ1-5, with 11 bases that match TRBD1. Trimming took 2 bases from V and 6 from J; bases not matched to a gene: 4. This CDR3 spans 15 amino acids. CDR1 is SGHKS and CDR2 is YYEKEE in the germline V gene (reference sequence). CDR3 nucleotides: TGTGCCAGCAGCTTAACCGGGACAGGGGGTCAGCCCCAGCATTTT. Translation gives CASSLTGTGGQPQHF.

J is TRBJ2-3 and V is TRBV6-6; possibly TRBD2 for D (7 bases). The CDR3 sequence is 14 residues long. The V end lost 5 bases, the J end lost 4 bases, and 13 bases lay between the germline ends. Germline V CDR1 and CDR2: MNHNY, SVGAGI (reference sequence). The CDR3 region is CASSIQGGADTQYF. CDR3 nucleotide sequence: TGTGCCAGCAGTATCCAAGGGGGGGCAGATACGCAGTATTTT.

The V gene is TRBV2, the J gene TRBJ2-5; a weak D match, TRBD1 (6 bases). Per germline, CDR1 SNHLY and CDR2 FYNNEI. The CDR3 totals 16 residues. V was cut by 2 bases and J by 1 base, with 14 bases left in between. The chain's CDR3 is CASSESGIGGQETQYF. Here the CDR3 DNA reads TGTGCCAGCAGTGAATCGGGGATAGGGGGCCAAGAGACCCAGTACTTC.

This clone occurred once. The chain couples TRBV28 to TRBJ1-5, with D unresolved. Deletions cut 8 bases from V and 7 bases from J, with 12 bases between. Germline V gives CDR1 MDHEN, CDR2 SYDVKM. The CDR3 extends over 12 amino acids. The CDR3 reads CASHSSGQPQHF. The DNA for the CDR3 is TGTGCCAGCCACTCCTCGGGGCAGCCCCAGCATTTT.

This clone came up a few times. This chain links TRBV7-2 with TRBJ2-3; D is undetermined. The V gene lost 3 bases and the J gene lost 3 bases, with 4 bases spanning the gap. The CDR3 contains 12 residues. Germline values: CDR1 SGHTA, CDR2 FQGNSA. The CDR3 DNA sequence: TGTGCCAGCAGCTTCTTTACAGATACGCAGTATTTT. Translated, it gives CASSFFTDTQYF. Using reference TRBV7-2 and TRBJ2-3 for the parts outside the CDR3, the full variable domain is GAGVSQSPSNKVTEKGKDVELRCDPISGHTALYWYRQSLGQGLEFLIYFQGNSAPDKSGLPSDRFSAERTGGSVSTLTIQRTQQEDSAVYLCASSFFTDTQYFGPGTRLTVL.

This clone was seen once. V usage is TRBV18 and J usage is TRBJ2-5; 7 bases line up with TRBD1. V gave up 3 bases and J gave up 5 bases; unmatched junction bases: 6. The CDR3 spans 14 residues. Germline V gene sequence: CDR1 KGHSH, CDR2 LQKENI. CDR3 in DNA: TGTGCCAGCTCACCGGAGACAGGGTCGGAGACCCAGTACTTC. Translation: CASSPETGSETQYF.

The V and J genes are TRBV11-2 and TRBJ2-3, with D uncertain. CDR3 length: 15 amino acids. Germline CDR1 is SGHAT and CDR2 is FQNNGV. V lost 2 bases, J lost 1 base, and 10 bases lay in between. CDR3 loop: CASSLSLRGTDTQYF. In DNA form, the CDR3 reads TGTGCCAGCAGCTTAAGTTTACGGGGCACAGATACGCAGTATTTT. The full variable domain, in which reference TRBV11-2 and TRBJ2-3 provide the parts outside the CDR3, is EAGVAQSPRYKIIEKRQSVAFWCNPISGHATLYWYQQILGQGPKLLIQFQNNGVVDDSQLPKDRFSAERLKGVDSTLKIQPAKLEDSAVYLCASSLSLRGTDTQYFGPGTRLTVL.

In this sample, this clone turned up a few times. The chain links TRBV10-3 to TRBJ2-7; 12 positions match TRBD2. The CDR3 is 14 amino acids. Germline V gives CDR1 ENHRY, CDR2 SYGVKD. Trimming at V came to 2 bases and at J to 6 bases, leaving 2 bases not matched to a gene. The CDR3: CAISEGLAGLEQYF. CDR3 coding DNA: TGTGCCATCAGTGAGGGACTAGCGGGACTCGAGCAGTACTTC.

V and J are TRBV9 and TRBJ2-5, with 10 bases aligning to TRBD2. This CDR3 is 16 amino acids long. Germline V gene lookup returns CDR1 SGDLS and CDR2 YYNGEE. V shed 4 bases, J shed 5 bases, and the junction held 11 bases outside the gene matches. CDR3 protein: CASSPRQRGGFETQYF. CDR3 DNA sequence: TGTGCCAGCAGCCCGAGGCAGCGGGGGGGTTTTGAGACCCAGTACTTC.

The V gene is TRBV5-1, the J gene TRBJ1-6, with a possible D match to TRBD1 (5 bases). Germline loops: CDR1 SGHRS, CDR2 YFSETQ. The CDR3 spans 15 residues. The V gene lost 0 bases and the J gene lost 6 bases, with 10 bases spanning the gap. The CDR3 DNA follows: TGCGCCAGCAGCTTGGAGACAGTTCCTAATTCACCCCTCCACTTT. Encoded protein: CASSLETVPNSPLHF.

The J gene is TRBJ2-3, the V gene TRBV5-1; D is uncertain. With 4 bases removed from V and 4 bases from J, the gap between germline ends came to 10 bases. CDR1 is SGHRS and CDR2 is YFSETQ in the germline V gene. The CDR3 covers 13 residues. CDR3 region: CASSVDIPDTQYF. The CDR3 DNA follows: TGCGCCAGCAGCGTAGACATTCCAGATACGCAGTATTTT.

The chain combines TRBV18 with TRBJ1-6; 10 bases fit TRBD1. The germline V gene encodes CDR1 KGHSH and CDR2 LQKENI. The CDR3 is made up of 14 amino acids. V gave up 3 bases and J gave up 7 bases; unmatched junction bases: 0. The CDR3 DNA follows: TGTGCCAGCTCACCGACAGGGGGCAATTCACCCCTCCACTTT. Translating gives CASSPTGGNSPLHF.

The rearrangement joins TRBV2 to TRBJ2-1, with TRBD2 identical over 8 bases. Germline loops: CDR1 SNHLY, CDR2 FYNNEI. J gave up 8 bases and V 6 bases, and 15 bases lay outside the gene matches. The CDR3 loop spans 16 amino acids. The CDR3 loop reads CASSALPGLVRDEQFF. CDR3 coding DNA: TGTGCCAGCAGCGCACTACCGGGACTAGTGAGGGATGAGCAGTTCTTC.

In this sample, this clone turned up once. The chain couples TRBV4-2 to TRBJ2-2; D is possibly TRBD2 (6 bases). The CDR3 covers 18 residues. Germline lookup yields CDR1 LGHNA and CDR2 YNFKEQ. Trimming shortened V by 0 bases and J by 7 bases, and 21 bases separated the two germline ends. Written as DNA, the CDR3 is TGTGCCAGCAGCCAAGACGTATACCAGCAGATGGAGGGCGGGGAGCTGTTTTTT. Translation: CASSQDVYQQMEGGELFF.

The chain links TRBV7-9 to TRBJ1-1, with no clear D. The CDR3 is 14 amino acids. Germline CDR1 reads SEHNR; CDR2 reads FQNEAQ (reference sequence). Trimming stripped 3 bases from V and 9 bases from J, with 17 bases between. CDR3: CASSFYGVEPQAFF. DNA of the CDR3: TGTGCCAGCAGCTTTTACGGGGTCGAGCCACAAGCTTTCTTT.

This clone was seen only once. This chain uses TRBV28 with TRBJ2-2; 7 bases match TRBD2. J gave up 4 bases and V 9 bases, and 5 bases lay outside the gene matches. The germline gives CDR1 MDHEN, CDR2 SYDVKM. The CDR3 is made up of 13 amino acids. The CDR3 is CASKTGGTGELFF. As DNA, the CDR3 is TGTGCCAGTAAGACGGGGGGCACCGGGGAGCTGTTTTTT.

Concerning this clone: This sample also contains other DNA sequences that code for the same CDR3. In DNA, the CDR3 is TGCGCCAGCAGCCCGGGACAGTCCATGAACACTGAAGCTTTCTTT. Translating it yields CASSPGQSMNTEAFF. The chain joins TRBV4-1 to TRBJ1-1; 7 nucleotides line up with TRBD1. From germline, CDR1 is MGHRA and CDR2 YSYEKL. V shed 4 bases, J shed 0 bases, and the junction held 5 bases outside the gene matches. The CDR3 contains 15 residues.

The chain employs TRBV29-1 and TRBJ2-3; D is perhaps TRBD1 (6 bases). Germline CDR1 SQVTM, CDR2 ANQGSEA. The CDR3 is 14 amino acids. V was clipped by 5 bases and J by 5 bases, with 17 bases between them. The CDR3 DNA is TGCAGCGTTACGGGGTGGCAGGGGCTAGATACGCAGTATTTT. It specifies CSVTGWQGLDTQYF.